Each of the 16 T cell receptor beta chains below was sequenced from the same sample in a study of cytomegalovirus exposure and HLA in healthy donors. This PCR relied on a set of 60 Vbeta primers and 13 Jbeta primers. Assay used: immunoSEQ multiplex PCR; TCRdb lists only in-frame clones, some missing. The sample has about 57,000 clones; 75% to 85% are singletons. The sequenced sample consisted of PBMCs. These receptors originate from a man aged 30-40 years in good health and CMV-seronegative.

This chain uses TRBV19 with TRBJ1-2; D might be TRBD1 (6 bases). In germline, CDR1 is LNHDA, CDR2 SQIVND (reference sequence). There are 13 residues in the CDR3. Trimming shortened V by 8 bases and J by 8 bases, and 18 bases separated the two germline ends. The CDR3 DNA sequence: TGTGCCAGTGGCCCTCCGGGGGGCAACGGCTACACCTTC. As protein: CASGPPGGNGYTF.

The chain links TRBV5-5 to TRBJ2-5, with D perhaps matching TRBD1 (6 bases). Germline V gives CDR1 SGHKS, CDR2 YYEKEE (reference sequence). The CDR3 runs to 15 residues. V was pared by 2 bases and J by 5 bases, with 16 bases between. CDR3 nucleotides: TGTGCCAGCAGCTTATGGACAGTGGCTGGGGAGACCCAGTACTTC. Translating gives CASSLWTVAGETQYF.

The chain is built from TRBV7-6 and TRBJ1-1; 8 nucleotides line up with TRBD1. This CDR3 has 16 residues. The germline V gene has CDR1 SGHVS and CDR2 FNYEAQ. The V segment lost 1 base and the J segment 4 bases; nucleotides outside the gene matches: 8. This CDR3 reads CASSLGLGQGATEAFF. As DNA, the CDR3 is TGTGCCAGCAGCTTAGGGCTGGGGCAGGGGGCCACTGAAGCTTTCTTT.

The V and J genes are TRBV27 and TRBJ1-5; 7 nucleotides align to TRBD1. CDR1 is MNHEY, CDR2 SMNVEV, per germline (reference sequence). V dropped 5 bases and J dropped 3; count of bases not matched to a gene: 4. The CDR3 sequence is 14 residues long. CDR3 nucleotides: TGTGCCAGCAGTGTACAGGGGCACAATCAGCCCCAGCATTTT. Residues: CASSVQGHNQPQHF.

CDR3 loop: CATSPEPNTEAFF. The CDR3 DNA is TGTGCCACCAGCCCGGAGCCCAACACTGAAGCTTTCTTT. V usage is TRBV15 and J usage is TRBJ1-1; D is unclear. CDR1 is LNHNV and CDR2 is YYDKDF in the germline V gene (reference sequence). This CDR3 has 13 amino acids. Trimming removed 5 bases from V and 2 bases from J, with 9 bases in between. The full variable domain, its missing parts supplied by reference TRBV15 and TRBJ1-1, is DAMVIQNPRYQVTQFGKPVTLSCSQTLNHNVMYWYQQKSSQAPKLLFHYYDKDFNNEADTPDNFQSRRPNTSFCFLDIRSPGLGDTAMYLCATSPEPNTEAFFGQGTRLTVV.

V is TRBV7-9 and J is TRBJ2-1; D unclear. CDR1 and CDR2 from the germline V gene are SEHNR and FQNEAQ (reference sequence). This CDR3 comprises 15 residues. V was clipped by 8 bases and J by 8 bases, with 22 bases between them. The CDR3 sequence: CASAPGGVLGDEQFF. DNA for the CDR3: TGTGCCAGCGCTCCCGGTGGCGTCCTGGGCGATGAGCAGTTCTTC.

This clone occurred once. Sequence at one end of the junction differs from germline and may be a read error. V gene TRBV30 combines with J gene TRBJ1-3; perhaps TRBD1 as D (5 bases). The CDR3 is 17 amino acids. Germline V gives CDR1 GTSNPN, CDR2 SVGIG (reference sequence). The CDR3 nucleotides read TGTGCCTACTCATTACCTCCCGGGACTCCGTCGGGAAGCACCATATATTTT. Amino acids: CAYSLPPGTPSGSTIYF.

This clone is labeled medium-sized (0.01 to 0.1%). The chain combines TRBV4-3 with TRBJ2-7, with TRBD1 matching 8 bases. Trimming cost V 3 bases and J 0 bases; bases outside gene matches: 7. Germline V gene sequence: CDR1 LGHNA, CDR2 YSLEER. The CDR3 is 16 amino acids. The CDR3 is CASSQGLGTGSYEQYF. CDR3 nucleotide sequence: TGCGCCAGCAGCCAGGGGCTTGGGACAGGCTCCTACGAGCAGTACTTC.

V usage is TRBV5-4 and J usage is TRBJ2-6; TRBD2 aligns across 15 bases. From germline, CDR1 is SGHNT and CDR2 YYREEE (reference sequence). The CDR3 sequence is 18 residues long. Unmatched junction bases numbered 4, after V lost 2 bases and J lost 4 bases. Here the CDR3 DNA reads TGTGCCAGCAGCTTACCCGGACTAGCGGGAGGGGGGGCCAACGTCCTGACTTTC. It specifies CASSLPGLAGGGANVLTF.

J is TRBJ1-2 and V is TRBV5-4, with 7 bases fitting TRBD1. The CDR3 is 13 residues long. J lost 0 bases, V lost 5 bases, and 1 base had no gene match. CDR1 and CDR2 (germline): SGHNT, YYREEE (reference sequence). CDR3 region: CASRQGANYGYTF. The CDR3 DNA follows: TGTGCCAGCAGGCAGGGGGCTAACTATGGCTACACCTTC.

This clone was counted only a few times. The chain combines TRBV9 with TRBJ2-3; tentative D call: TRBD2 (7 bases). The CDR3 is 15 amino acids. The V end was cut by 0 bases, the J end by 2 bases, with 10 bases between. The germline CDR1 and CDR2 sequences are SGDLS and YYNGEE. The CDR3 spells CASSVGGGNTDTQYF. CDR3 nucleotides: TGTGCCAGCAGCGTAGGGGGGGGCAACACAGATACGCAGTATTTT. The full variable domain, in which reference TRBV9 and TRBJ2-3 provide the parts outside the CDR3, is DSGVTQTPKHLITATGQRVTLRCSPRSGDLSVYWYQQSLDQGLQFLIQYYNGEERAKGNILERFSAQQFPDLHSELNLSSLELGDSALYFCASSVGGGNTDTQYFGPGTRLTVL.

The chain carries TRBV6-6 and TRBJ2-1, with 8 bases identical to TRBD2. Unmatched junction bases numbered 6, after V lost 8 bases and J lost 0 bases. The CDR3 loop spans 15 amino acids. Germline V gene sequence: CDR1 MNHNY, CDR2 SVGAGI (reference sequence). The CDR3 DNA follows: TGTGCCAGCTACTCGGCGGGGGGCTCCTACAATGAGCAGTTCTTC. Amino acid sequence: CASYSAGGSYNEQFF.

V is TRBV9 and J is TRBJ2-1; a weak D match, TRBD2 (6 bases). Germline CDR1 and CDR2: SGDLS and YYNGEE. V lost 4 bases and J lost 8, with 16 bases in between. The CDR3 is made up of 14 amino acids. The CDR3 spells CASSTTGRLDEQFF. The CDR3 DNA reads TGTGCCAGCAGCACCACTGGGAGGCTCGATGAGCAGTTCTTC. Complete variable domain (other parts from reference TRBV9 and TRBJ2-1): DSGVTQTPKHLITATGQRVTLRCSPRSGDLSVYWYQQSLDQGLQFLIQYYNGEERAKGNILERFSAQQFPDLHSELNLSSLELGDSALYFCASSTTGRLDEQFFGPGTRLTVL.

The chain carries TRBV6-6 and TRBJ2-3, with D possibly matching TRBD1 (5 bases). CDR1 is MNHNY and CDR2 is SVGAGI in the germline V gene (reference sequence). This CDR3 is built from 14 residues. V was pared by 2 bases and J by 1 base, with 7 bases between. This CDR3 reads CASSYGAGTDTQYF. The CDR3 coding sequence is TGTGCCAGCAGTTACGGGGCGGGCACAGATACGCAGTATTTT.

V usage is TRBV4-3 and J usage is TRBJ2-4; D uncertain. Trimming left V 1 base short and J 0 bases short, with 13 bases between. Germline CDR1 and CDR2: LGHNA and YSLEER. The CDR3 has 17 residues. The CDR3 here is CASSQVASIAAKNIQYF. In DNA form, the CDR3 reads TGCGCCAGCAGCCAAGTGGCAAGCATAGCAGCCAAAAACATTCAGTACTTC.

The V call is TRBV27, the J call TRBJ2-1; 9 nucleotides agree with TRBD1. The CDR3 extends over 16 amino acids. The V segment lost 0 bases and the J segment 3 bases; nucleotides outside the gene matches: 3. Per the germline V gene, CDR1 is MNHEY and CDR2 is SMNVEV (reference sequence). CDR3 in amino acids: CASSLSVGQGYNEQFF. The CDR3, as DNA: TGTGCCAGCAGTTTATCGGTGGGACAGGGCTACAATGAGCAGTTCTTC.